This TCR beta chain was profiled in a study of control samples from healthy donors and cancer patients. Using immunoSEQ multiplex PCR, the repertoire was profiled, and TCRdb retains in-frame clones only, with some absent. The sample lists under 65,000 clones; around 87% were seen once. This clone came up once. The CDR3 covers 15 residues. After removal of 4 bases from V and 1 base from J, the junction contained 4 bases not matched to a gene. Per the germline V gene, CDR1 is LGHDT and CDR2 is YNNKEL (reference sequence). This chain links TRBV3-1 (or the pseudogene TRBV3-2) with TRBJ1-1; TRBD1 matches at 9 bases. Specimen: PBMCs. This clonotype originated in a woman aged 55 to 70 with lung cancer. The CDR3 DNA reads as TGTGCCAGCAGCCTACAGGGGGCCGGGAACACTGAAGCTTTCTTT. Translating gives CASSLQGAGNTEAFF.